This is a list of T cell receptor beta chains from one sample in a study of blood T cell repertoires in COVID-19. This table comes from immunoSEQ multiplex PCR, and its TCRdb copy is limited to in-frame clones, with some not included. Of 200,000 to 250,000 clones listed, around 84% are singletons. Sequencing was carried out using PBMCs or T cells enriched from blood (not recorded which). These receptors were taken from a man aged 30-40 years with acute COVID-19. The CDR3 runs from the conserved cysteine through the conserved F or W. The D gene is left open where the match is weak. Clone size is given for some rows only: seen once, a few or many times, or a class if the clone is expanded.

length | J | size | D | V | DNA | CDR3
16 | TRBJ2-7 | NA | NA | TRBV11-3 | TGTGCCAGCAGCTCCGTTGGGGACACGACCCCCTACGAGCAGTACTTC | CASSSVGDTTPYEQYF
17 | TRBJ1-4 | NA | NA | TRBV3-1/TRBV3-2 | TGTGCCAGCAGCCAAGGAGGAGGGTGGACTACTAATGAAAAACTGTTTTTT | CASSQGGGWTTNEKLFF
15 | TRBJ1-3 | NA | NA | TRBV10-3 | TGTGCCATCAGTGAGACGGGACAACGTGGAAACACCATATATTTT | CAISETGQRGNTIYF
12 | TRBJ1-2 | NA | NA | TRBV30 | TGTGCCTGGAGTTCAGTGGAGTATGGCTACACCTTC | CAWSSVEYGYTF
14 | TRBJ2-7 | NA | TRBD1 | TRBV5-6 | TGTGCCAGCAGCCAACAGGGGAATTCCTACGAGCAGTACTTC | CASSQQGNSYEQYF
16 | TRBJ1-1 | NA | TRBD1 | TRBV28 | TGTGCCAGCAGCCGAGGGACAGGAAACATAAACACTGAAGCTTTCTTT | CASSRGTGNINTEAFF
15 | TRBJ1-2 | NA | TRBD1 | TRBV29-1 | TGCAGCGTTGATGCGGGACAGGGATTTAGGTATGGCTACACCTTC | CSVDAGQGFRYGYTF
15 | TRBJ2-3 | NA | TRBD2 | TRBV7-3 | TGTGCCAGCAGCTTAAACGGGGGGAACACAGATACGCAGTATTTT | CASSLNGGNTDTQYF
13 | TRBJ1-2 | once | NA | TRBV6-5 | TGTGCCAGTCGAATGAGGAGAAACTATGGCTACACCTTC | CASRMRRNYGYTF
11 | TRBJ1-1 | NA | NA | TRBV3-1/TRBV3-2 | TGTGCCAGCAGCCAAGCGACAGAAGCTTTCTTT | CASSQATEAFF
12 | TRBJ2-7 | NA | NA | TRBV6-4 | TGTGCCAGCAGTGATTTCAACTTTGGGCAGTACTTC | CASSDFNFGQYF
10 | TRBJ1-1 | NA | NA | TRBV27 | TGTTTTAGGGGAAACACTGAAGCTTTCTTT | CFRGNTEAFF
13 | TRBJ2-1 | NA | NA | TRBV6-5 | TGTGCCAGCAGTCGCACTAGAGGCTATGAGCAGTTCTTC | CASSRTRGYEQFF
15 | TRBJ1-2 | few | TRBD1 | TRBV28 | TGTGCCAGCAGTTTAAGGGCCCAGGGGGGTTATGGCTACACCTTC | CASSLRAQGGYGYTF
16 | TRBJ1-4 | NA | TRBD1 | TRBV6-5 | TGTGCCAGCAGTTACTCGATAACGCAGGGGGGTGAAAAACTGTTTTTT | CASSYSITQGGEKLFF
14 | TRBJ2-7 | NA | TRBD2 | TRBV9 | TGTGCCAGCAGCGCGGGCGGGGGGGCGTCCGAGCAGTACTTC | CASSAGGGASEQYF
19 | TRBJ2-2 | NA | TRBD2 | TRBV7-6 | TGTGCCAGCAGCTTCTCAGGACTAGCGGGGGGATTTACGACCGGGGAGCTGTTTTTT | CASSFSGLAGGFTTGELFF
15 | TRBJ1-5 | NA | NA | TRBV19 | TGTGCCAGCCTCCCAAGGGGTGAGGGCAATCAGCCCCAGCATTTT | CASLPRGEGNQPQHF
18 | TRBJ2-6 | NA | TRBD1 | TRBV5-1 | TGCGCCAGCAGCTCGGAGGGACAGGCTTCCTCTGGGGCCAACGTCCTGACTTTC | CASSSEGQASSGANVLTF
13 | TRBJ1-2 | once | NA | TRBV2 | TGTGCCAGCAGTGAATGGGCAGGCTTAGGCTACACCTTC | CASSEWAGLGYTF
15 | TRBJ2-1 | once | TRBD2 | TRBV18 | TGTGCCAGCTCACCAGCCAGCGGGGGGGCCCATGAGCAGTTCTTC | CASSPASGGAHEQFF
14 | TRBJ1-5 | NA | TRBD1 | TRBV28 | TGTGCCAGCAGGACGACAGGGTTCCGTCAGCCCCAGCATTTT | CASRTTGFRQPQHF
17 | TRBJ2-1 | NA | NA | TRBV12-2 | TGTGCAAGTCGCTTAGCGCGGGGCAAGAGCTCCTACAATGAGCAGTTCTTC | CASRLARGKSSYNEQFF
13 | TRBJ1-5 | NA | NA | TRBV6-4 | TGTGCCAGCAGTGTAGGGGTAGATCAGCCCCAGCATTTT | CASSVGVDQPQHF
13 | TRBJ2-7 | NA | NA | TRBV5-6 | TGTGCCAGCAGCTTGACTCCGAACTACGAGCAGTACTTC | CASSLTPNYEQYF